This passage covers 13 T cell receptor beta chains from one sample sequenced in a study of shared clonotypes between healthy human individuals. Sequencing was performed with immunoSEQ multiplex PCR; in TCRdb, only in-frame clones are kept and a portion is missing. This sample yields about 490,000 clones, of which around 79% are seen a single time; more than 10% belongs to the top ten. Input material: PBMCs. Source of these receptors: a woman in her 40s in good health. Some clones in this sample may be carry-over from other donors' samples.

This rearrangement joins TRBV29-1 to TRBJ2-1, with D possibly matching TRBD2 (5 bases). V was pared by 4 bases and J by 7 bases, with 17 bases between. This CDR3 is 14 amino acids long. CDR1 is SQVTM and CDR2 is ANQGSEA in the germline V gene. DNA for the CDR3: TGCAGCGTTGGTGGCGGGCCCGCTTGGAATGAGCAGTTCTTC. Its translation is CSVGGGPAWNEQFF.

The V gene is TRBV10-1, the J gene TRBJ2-5; 8 bases map to TRBD2. Germline V gene sequence: CDR1 WNHNN, CDR2 SYGVQD (reference sequence). With 8 bases clipped from V and 0 bases from J, the junction kept 11 bases outside the gene matches. CDR3 size: 16 residues. The CDR3: CASQKGTRGNQETQYF. In DNA, the CDR3 is TGCGCCAGCCAGAAAGGGACTAGAGGGAACCAAGAGACCCAGTACTTC.

The chain combines TRBV6-1 with TRBJ2-2, with 7 bases identical to TRBD2. CDR1 MNHNS and CDR2 SASEGT come from the germline V gene. There are 15 residues in the CDR3. Trimming took 7 bases from V and 0 from J; bases not matched to a gene: 5. The CDR3, as DNA: TGTGCCAGCACTAGCGGACACGCGAACACCGGGGAGCTGTTTTTT. Its protein product is CASTSGHANTGELFF.

This clone was recorded once. As DNA, the CDR3 is TGCAGCGTGACTAGCGGGAGCACAGATACGCAGTATTTT. It specifies CSVTSGSTDTQYF. V gene TRBV29-1 combines with J gene TRBJ2-3, with TRBD2 identical over 10 bases. Trimming removed 6 bases from V and 0 bases from J; junction bases left unmatched: 0. The CDR3 extends over 13 amino acids. Germline V gene sequence: CDR1 SQVTM, CDR2 ANQGSEA.

CDR3 nucleotides: TGCGCCAGCAGCCAAGATTATTACCGCCGAGAGCAGTACTTC. It specifies CASSQDYYRREQYF. The chain employs TRBV4-1 and TRBJ2-7; D is ambiguous. Trimming stripped 0 bases from V and 7 bases from J, with 13 bases between. The CDR3 extends over 14 amino acids. Germline V gene lookup returns CDR1 MGHRA and CDR2 YSYEKL.

Points on this clone: One junction end disagrees with the germline gene, perhaps due to a read error. The chain uses TRBV4-1 and TRBJ2-1, with D tentatively TRBD2 (5 bases). Germline CDR1 reads MGHRA; CDR2 reads YSYEKL. The length of the CDR3 is 12 residues. The CDR3 DNA follows: TGTGCCAGCAGCCACAACCGGGGTGAGCAGTTCTTC. Translated: CASSHNRGEQFF.

Comments on this clone: Given a much more abundant clone one base away, this may be a read error. The chain has TRBV11-2 and TRBJ1-5; a possible D gene is TRBD1 (5 bases). The CDR3 runs to 12 residues. The V gene lost 3 bases and the J gene lost 7 bases, with 7 bases spanning the gap. Germline V lookup: CDR1 SGHAT, CDR2 FQNNGV. The CDR3 sequence is CASSFGGQPQHF. In DNA, the CDR3 is TGTGCCAGCAGCTTTGGGGGGCAGCCCCAGCATTTT.

This chain connects TRBV5-1 to TRBJ2-7, with D unresolved. Trimming cost V 4 bases and J 3 bases, with 14 bases left between them. Looked up from germline, CDR1 is SGHRS and CDR2 is YFSETQ. The CDR3 consists of 14 residues. The CDR3 sequence is CASSNLPRNYEQYF. In nucleotides, the CDR3 is TGCGCCAGCAGCAACCTGCCCCGAAACTACGAGCAGTACTTC. Full variable domain (outside the CDR3, taken from reference TRBV5-1 and TRBJ2-7): KAGVTQTPRYLIKTRGQQVTLSCSPISGHRSVSWYQQTPGQGLQFLFEYFSETQRNKGNFPGRFSGRQFSNSRSEMNVSTLELGDSALYLCASSNLPRNYEQYFGPGTRLTVT.

The table lists this clone with many counts. This chain links TRBV28 with TRBJ1-2; 10 bases map to TRBD1. With 4 bases clipped from V and 2 bases from J, the junction kept 7 bases outside the gene matches. CDR3 length: 16 residues. Germline CDR1 and CDR2: MDHEN and SYDVKM. The CDR3: CASSSPGTGVNYGYTF. Here the CDR3 DNA reads TGTGCCAGCAGTTCACCCGGGACAGGGGTAAACTATGGCTACACCTTC.

V usage is TRBV7-9 and J usage is TRBJ2-5; D not certain. V was pared by 1 base and J by 1 base, with 10 bases between. The CDR3 runs 15 residues. Germline V gene lookup returns CDR1 SEHNR and CDR2 FQNEAQ (reference sequence). The chain's CDR3 is CASSLVGMAQETQYF. The DNA of the CDR3 is TGTGCCAGCAGCTTAGTTGGTATGGCCCAAGAGACCCAGTACTTC.

The chain employs TRBV6-1 and TRBJ2-4; D is unresolved. The CDR3 runs to 14 residues. Trimming took off 6 bases at V and 5 bases at J, with 14 bases between the two ends. CDR1 MNHNS and CDR2 SASEGT come from the germline V gene. In DNA, the CDR3 is TGTGCCAGCAGCGAGGAGACTCATCAAAACATTCAGTACTTC. It encodes CASSEETHQNIQYF.

This chain links TRBV6-6 with TRBJ2-1, with 11 bases identical to TRBD2. The CDR3 is made up of 16 amino acids. Germline loops: CDR1 MNHNY, CDR2 SVGAGI (reference sequence). After removal of 6 bases from V and 4 bases from J, the junction contained 8 bases not matched to a gene. The DNA of the CDR3 is TGTGCCAGCAGCAGTACGGGACTAGCGGTTTACAATGAGCAGTTCTTC. It encodes CASSSTGLAVYNEQFF.

This clone was detected only a few times. V gene TRBV7-2 combines with J gene TRBJ1-1; 8 positions match TRBD1. CDR3 length: 15 residues. Germline values: CDR1 SGHTA, CDR2 FQGNSA. V was clipped by 5 bases and J by 5 bases; unmatched bases: 10. CDR3 in amino acids: CASSPAPNRGTEAFF. In DNA, the CDR3 is TGTGCCAGCAGCCCCGCCCCCAACAGGGGGACTGAAGCTTTCTTT.